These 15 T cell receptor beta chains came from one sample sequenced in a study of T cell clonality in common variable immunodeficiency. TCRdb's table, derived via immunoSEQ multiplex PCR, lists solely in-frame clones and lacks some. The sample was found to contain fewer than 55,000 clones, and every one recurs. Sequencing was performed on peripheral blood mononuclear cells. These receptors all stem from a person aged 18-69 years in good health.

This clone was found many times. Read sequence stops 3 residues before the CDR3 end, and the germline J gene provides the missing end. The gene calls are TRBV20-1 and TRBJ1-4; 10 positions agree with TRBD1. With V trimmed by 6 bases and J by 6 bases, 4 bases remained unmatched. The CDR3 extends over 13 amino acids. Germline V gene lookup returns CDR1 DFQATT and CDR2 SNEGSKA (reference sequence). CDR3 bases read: TGCAGTGCCTCGGACAGGGGGTATGAAAAA. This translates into CSASDRGYEK. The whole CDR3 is CSASDRGYEKLFF.

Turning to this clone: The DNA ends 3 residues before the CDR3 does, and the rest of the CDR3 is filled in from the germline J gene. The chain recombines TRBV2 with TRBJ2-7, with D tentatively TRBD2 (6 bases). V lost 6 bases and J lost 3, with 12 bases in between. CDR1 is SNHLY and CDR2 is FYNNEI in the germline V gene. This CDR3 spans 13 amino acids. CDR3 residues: CASRAGTYYEQYF. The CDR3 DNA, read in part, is TGTGCCAGCAGGGCCGGGACTTACTACGAG.

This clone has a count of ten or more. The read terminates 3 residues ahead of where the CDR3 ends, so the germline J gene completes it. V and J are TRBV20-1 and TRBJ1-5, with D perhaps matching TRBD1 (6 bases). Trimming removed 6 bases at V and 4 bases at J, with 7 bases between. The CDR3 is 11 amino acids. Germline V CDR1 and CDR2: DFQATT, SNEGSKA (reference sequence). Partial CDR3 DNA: TGCAGTGCAAGGGGGAATCAGCCC. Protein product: CSARGNQP. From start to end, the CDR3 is CSARGNQPQHF.

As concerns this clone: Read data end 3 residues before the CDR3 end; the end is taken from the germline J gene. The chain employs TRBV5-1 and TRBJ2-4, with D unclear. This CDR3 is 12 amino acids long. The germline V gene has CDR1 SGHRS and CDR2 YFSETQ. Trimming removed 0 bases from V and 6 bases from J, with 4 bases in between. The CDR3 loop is CASSLEGNIQYF. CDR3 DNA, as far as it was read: TGCGCCAGCAGCTTGGAGGGAAACATT.

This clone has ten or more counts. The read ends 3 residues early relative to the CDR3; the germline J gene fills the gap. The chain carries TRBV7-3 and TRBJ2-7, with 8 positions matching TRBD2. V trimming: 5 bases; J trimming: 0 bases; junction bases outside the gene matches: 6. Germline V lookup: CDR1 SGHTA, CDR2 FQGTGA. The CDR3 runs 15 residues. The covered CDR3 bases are TGTGCCAGCAGCCTTAGCGGGGTTAGCTCCTACGAG. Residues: CASSLSGVSSYE. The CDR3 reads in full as CASSLSGVSSYEQYF.

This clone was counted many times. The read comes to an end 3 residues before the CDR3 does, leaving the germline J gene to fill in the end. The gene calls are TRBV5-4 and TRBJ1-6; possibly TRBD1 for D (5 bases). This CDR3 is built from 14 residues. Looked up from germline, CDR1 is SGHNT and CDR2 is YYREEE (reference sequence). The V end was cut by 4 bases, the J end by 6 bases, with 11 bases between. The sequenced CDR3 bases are TGTGCCAGCAGCCCCCGGGACTCTAATTCACCC. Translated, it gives CASSPRDSNSP. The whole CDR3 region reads CASSPRDSNSPLHF.

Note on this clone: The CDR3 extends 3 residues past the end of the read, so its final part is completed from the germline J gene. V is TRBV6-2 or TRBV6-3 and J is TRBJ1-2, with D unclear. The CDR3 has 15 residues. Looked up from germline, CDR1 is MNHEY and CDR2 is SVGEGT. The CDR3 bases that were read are TGTGCCAGCAGTTACCTCCTAGCTGAGGAAGATACC. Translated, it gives CASSYLLAEEDT. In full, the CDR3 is CASSYLLAEEDTYTF.

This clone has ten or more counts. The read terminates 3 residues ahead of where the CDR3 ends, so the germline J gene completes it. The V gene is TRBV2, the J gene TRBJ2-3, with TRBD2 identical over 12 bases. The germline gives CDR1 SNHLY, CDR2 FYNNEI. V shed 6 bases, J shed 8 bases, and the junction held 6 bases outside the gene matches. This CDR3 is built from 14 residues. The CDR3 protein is CASSRLAGEITQYF. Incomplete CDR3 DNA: TGTGCCAGCAGCCGACTAGCGGGGGAGATTACG.

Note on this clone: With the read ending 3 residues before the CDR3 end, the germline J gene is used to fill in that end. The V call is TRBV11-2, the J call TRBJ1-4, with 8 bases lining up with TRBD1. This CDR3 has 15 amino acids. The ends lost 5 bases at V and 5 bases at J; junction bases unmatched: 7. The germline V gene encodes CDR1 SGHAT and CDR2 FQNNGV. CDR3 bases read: TGTGCCAGCAGCCCCAGGAGGACAGGGAATGAAAAA. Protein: CASSPRRTGNEK. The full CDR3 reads CASSPRRTGNEKLFF.

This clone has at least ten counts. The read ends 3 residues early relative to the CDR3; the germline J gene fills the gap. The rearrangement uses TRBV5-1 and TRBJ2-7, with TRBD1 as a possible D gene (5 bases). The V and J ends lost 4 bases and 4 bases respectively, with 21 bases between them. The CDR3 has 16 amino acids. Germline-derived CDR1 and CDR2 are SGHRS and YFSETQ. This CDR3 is CASSPPGSKGVYEQYF. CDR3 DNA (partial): TGCGCCAGCAGCCCCCCGGGCTCGAAAGGGGTTTACGAG.

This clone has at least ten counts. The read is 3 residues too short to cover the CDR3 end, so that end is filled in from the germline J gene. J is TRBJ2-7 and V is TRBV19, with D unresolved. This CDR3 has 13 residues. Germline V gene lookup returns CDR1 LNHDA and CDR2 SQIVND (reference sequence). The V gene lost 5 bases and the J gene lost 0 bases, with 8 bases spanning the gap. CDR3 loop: CASSLSLSYEQYF. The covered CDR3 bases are TGTGCCAGTAGTCTATCGCTCTCCTACGAG.

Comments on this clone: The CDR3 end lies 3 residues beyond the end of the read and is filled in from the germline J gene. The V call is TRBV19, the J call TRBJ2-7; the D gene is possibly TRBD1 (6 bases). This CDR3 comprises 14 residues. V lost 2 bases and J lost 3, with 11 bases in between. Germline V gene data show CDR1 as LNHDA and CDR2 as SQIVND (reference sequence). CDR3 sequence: CASSIRRTDYEQYF. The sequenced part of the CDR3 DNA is TGTGCCAGTAGTATAAGACGGACAGACTACGAG.

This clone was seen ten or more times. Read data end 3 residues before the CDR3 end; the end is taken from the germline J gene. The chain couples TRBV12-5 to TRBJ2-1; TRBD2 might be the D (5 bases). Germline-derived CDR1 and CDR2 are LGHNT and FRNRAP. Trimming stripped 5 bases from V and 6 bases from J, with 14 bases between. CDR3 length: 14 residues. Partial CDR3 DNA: TGTGCTAGTGGTCTTGGACTCGTTCTCAATGAG. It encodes CASGLGLVLNE. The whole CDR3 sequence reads CASGLGLVLNEQFF. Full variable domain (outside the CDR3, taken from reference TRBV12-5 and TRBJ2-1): DARVTQTPRHKVTEMGQEVTMRCQPILGHNTVFWYRQTMMQGLELLAYFRNRAPLDDSGMPKDRFSAEMPDATLATLKIQPSEPRDSAVYFCASGLGLVLNEQFFGPGTRLTVL.

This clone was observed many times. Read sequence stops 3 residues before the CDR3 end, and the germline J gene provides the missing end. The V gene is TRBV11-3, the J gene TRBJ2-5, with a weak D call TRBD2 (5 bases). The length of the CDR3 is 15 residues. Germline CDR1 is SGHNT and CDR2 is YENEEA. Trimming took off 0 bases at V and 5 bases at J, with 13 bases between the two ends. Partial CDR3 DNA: TGTGCCAGCAGCTTAGAAGGGCTAGCCGGTGAGACC. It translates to CASSLEGLAGET. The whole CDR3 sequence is CASSLEGLAGETQYF.

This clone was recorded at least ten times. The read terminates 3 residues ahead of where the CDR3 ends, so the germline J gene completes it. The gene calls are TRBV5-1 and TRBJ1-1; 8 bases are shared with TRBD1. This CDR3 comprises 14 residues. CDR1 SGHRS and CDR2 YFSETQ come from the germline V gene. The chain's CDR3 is CASSLVADRGEAFF. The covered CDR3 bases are TGCGCCAGCAGCTTGGTGGCCGACAGGGGCGAA.